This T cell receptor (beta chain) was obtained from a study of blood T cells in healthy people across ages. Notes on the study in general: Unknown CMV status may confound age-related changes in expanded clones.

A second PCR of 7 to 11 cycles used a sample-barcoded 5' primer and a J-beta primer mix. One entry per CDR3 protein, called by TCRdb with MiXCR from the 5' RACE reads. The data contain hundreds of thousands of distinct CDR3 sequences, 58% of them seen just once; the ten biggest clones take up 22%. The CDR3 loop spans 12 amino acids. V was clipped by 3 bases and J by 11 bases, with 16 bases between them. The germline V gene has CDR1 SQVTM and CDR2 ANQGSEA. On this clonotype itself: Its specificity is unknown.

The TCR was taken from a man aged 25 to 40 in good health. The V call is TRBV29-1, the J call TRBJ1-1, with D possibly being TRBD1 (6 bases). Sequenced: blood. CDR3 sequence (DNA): TGCAGCGTTGAGCCCCAGGGGCCTCGGGCTTTCTTT. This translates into CSVEPQGPRAFF.